This TCR beta chain was recovered during a study of blood T cells in healthy people across ages. Germline-derived CDR1 and CDR2 are KGHDR and SFDVKD. The V gene lost 3 bases and the J gene lost 7 bases, with 11 bases spanning the gap. The CDR3 loop spans 14 amino acids. The use of a sample-barcoded 5' primer and a J-beta primer mix characterized a second PCR of 7 to 11 cycles. All cDNA molecules were each tagged by a template-switch adaptor with 12 random nucleotides. Each CDR3 protein is one row after TCRdb ran MiXCR on the 5' RACE reads. The table has about 780,000 distinct CDR3 sequences, around 24% seen once. These data were likewise used in another study, on T cells of mothers and their children. From that paper: Samples were obtained from a few healthy Caucasian mothers and their six children. Per child, roughly 3.1 million TCR beta CDR3 reads were obtained, against over 9 million per mother. Biologically related mothers and children overlapped slightly more than unrelated pairs, a non-significant difference.

The receptor comes from a boy aged 5-17 years in good health. Sequenced: blood. The J gene is TRBJ2-2, the V gene TRBV24-1, with D unresolved. DNA of the CDR3: TGTGCCACCAGTGATCGGCACTCGGGCGGGGAGCTGTTTTTT. Amino acid sequence: CATSDRHSGGELFF.